This T cell receptor (beta chain) was sequenced in a study of blood T cell repertoires in COVID-19. For the study at large: Some COVID-19 samples were acute and others convalescent; all came from the United States, Italy and Spain. Nucleic acid was either cDNA or gDNA, and it came from T cells, B-cell-depleted T cells, or PBMCs.

CDR3 length: 15 residues. Per the study methods: Researchers report that nucleated cell counts were estimated from reference gene primer amplification. The data were produced by immunoSEQ multiplex PCR, yet TCRdb's version contains in-frame clones alone and is incomplete. That table gives V, J and clone size, and the DNA gave D and trimming. The table shows 55,000 to 75,000 clones, with approximately 80% occurring only once. The TCR sequence derives from an elderly man with active COVID-19. Sequencing used peripheral blood. This chain uses TRBV21-1 with TRBJ1-2; TRBD1, the table's D call, lacks a check against the DNA. TRBV21-1 has pseudogene status. CDR3 region: CASSKDRTGVYGYTF. The CDR3 region has the DNA TGTGCCAGCAGCAAAGATAGGACAGGGGTCTATGGCTACACCTTC.